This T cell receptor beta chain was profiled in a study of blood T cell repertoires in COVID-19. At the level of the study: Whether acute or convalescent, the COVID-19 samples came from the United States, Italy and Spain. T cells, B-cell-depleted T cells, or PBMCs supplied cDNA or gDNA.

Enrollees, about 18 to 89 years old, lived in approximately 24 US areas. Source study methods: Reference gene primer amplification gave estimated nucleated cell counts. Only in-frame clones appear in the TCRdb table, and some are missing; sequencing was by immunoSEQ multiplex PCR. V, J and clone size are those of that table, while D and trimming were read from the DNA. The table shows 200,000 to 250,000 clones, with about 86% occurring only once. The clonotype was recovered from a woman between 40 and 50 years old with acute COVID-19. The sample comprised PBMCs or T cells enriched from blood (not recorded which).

DNA for the CDR3: TGTGCCAGCAGCTTTGACAGGGATCAGCCCCAGCATTTT. Its protein is CASSFDRDQPQHF. The chain carries TRBV11-2 and TRBJ1-5; 7 nucleotides align to TRBD1. The CDR3 loop spans 13 amino acids. The germline V gene encodes CDR1 SGHAT and CDR2 FQNNGV. V lost 3 bases, J lost 5 bases, and 1 base stayed unmatched.